Sequencing of this T cell receptor beta chain was carried out in a study of TIL therapy for anti-PD-1-resistant metastatic lung cancer. Time point indicated: pre-treatment sample, taken before nivolumab and TIL therapy. In this sample, this clone turned up a few times. This was the immunoSEQ v3 assay. Repertoires were generated with immunoSEQ multiplex PCR, while TCRdb's copy carries only in-frame clones and drops some. The sample has about 50,000 clones, around three quarters seen once. The starting material was blood, obtained at baseline. The TCR sequence derives from a woman aged 25 to 80 with non-small cell lung cancer.

The CDR3 bases are TGTGCCAGCAGGACTTTAGGGGCTTACAATGAGCAGTTCTTC. Translating it yields CASRTLGAYNEQFF. The chain carries TRBV6-1 and TRBJ2-1; tentative D call: TRBD1 (5 bases). Germline-derived CDR1 and CDR2 are MNHNS and SASEGT. This CDR3 has 14 residues. V was trimmed by 6 bases and J by 4 bases, leaving 13 bases between them.